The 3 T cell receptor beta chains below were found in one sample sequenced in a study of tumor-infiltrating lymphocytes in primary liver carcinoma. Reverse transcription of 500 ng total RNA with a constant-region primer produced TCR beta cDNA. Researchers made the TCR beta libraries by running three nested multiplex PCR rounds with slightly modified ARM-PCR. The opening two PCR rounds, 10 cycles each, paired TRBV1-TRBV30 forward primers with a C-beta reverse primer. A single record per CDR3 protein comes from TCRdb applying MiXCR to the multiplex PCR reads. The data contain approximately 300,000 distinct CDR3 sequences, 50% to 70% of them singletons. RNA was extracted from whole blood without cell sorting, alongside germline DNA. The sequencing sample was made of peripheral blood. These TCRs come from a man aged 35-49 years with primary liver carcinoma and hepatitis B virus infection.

The CDR3 sequence: CVGSVMTQAGEQFF. The DNA of the CDR3 is TGTGTCGGAAGTGTCATGACCCAAGCGGGTGAGCAGTTCTTC. This chain joins TRBV6-1 and TRBJ2-1; TRBD2 might be the D (6 bases). CDR3 size: 14 residues. Germline loops: CDR1 MNHNS, CDR2 SASEGT.

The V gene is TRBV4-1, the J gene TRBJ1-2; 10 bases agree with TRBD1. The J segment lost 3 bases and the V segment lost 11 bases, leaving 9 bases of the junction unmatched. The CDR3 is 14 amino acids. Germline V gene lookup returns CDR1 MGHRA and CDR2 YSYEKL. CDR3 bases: TGCGCCGGCTGGGACAGGGGCGTAGACTATGGCTACACCTTC. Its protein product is CAGWDRGVDYGYTF.

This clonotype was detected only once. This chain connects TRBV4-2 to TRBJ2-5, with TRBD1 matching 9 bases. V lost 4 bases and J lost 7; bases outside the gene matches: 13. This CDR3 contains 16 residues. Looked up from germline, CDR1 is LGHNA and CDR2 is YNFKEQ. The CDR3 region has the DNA TGTGCCAGCAGCCTAGTACCGGGACAGGGTGATGTGACCCAGTACTTC. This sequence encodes CASSLVPGQGDVTQYF.